Listed here is a single T cell receptor beta chain. The sample is drawn from a study of blood T cell repertoires in COVID-19. Sequencing was performed with immunoSEQ multiplex PCR; in TCRdb, only in-frame clones are kept and a portion is missing. This sample has about 270,000 clones, with 80% to 90% found just once. All enrollees were about 18 to 90 years old and from about two dozen US areas. Cohort 3 recovered donors had two negative PCRs, clearance, or symptom resolution. With 4 bases removed from V and 6 bases from J, the gap between germline ends came to 12 bases. This CDR3 contains 13 residues. Per germline, CDR1 SGHNT and CDR2 YYREEE (reference sequence).

V is TRBV5-4 and J is TRBJ2-3; D remains ambiguous. The TCR sequence derives from a young woman who had recovered from COVID-19. Material: PBMCs or T cells enriched from blood (not recorded which). In DNA form, the CDR3 reads TGTGCCAGCAGCCTCAGGTATGGGGATACGCAGTATTTT. Its protein is CASSLRYGDTQYF.